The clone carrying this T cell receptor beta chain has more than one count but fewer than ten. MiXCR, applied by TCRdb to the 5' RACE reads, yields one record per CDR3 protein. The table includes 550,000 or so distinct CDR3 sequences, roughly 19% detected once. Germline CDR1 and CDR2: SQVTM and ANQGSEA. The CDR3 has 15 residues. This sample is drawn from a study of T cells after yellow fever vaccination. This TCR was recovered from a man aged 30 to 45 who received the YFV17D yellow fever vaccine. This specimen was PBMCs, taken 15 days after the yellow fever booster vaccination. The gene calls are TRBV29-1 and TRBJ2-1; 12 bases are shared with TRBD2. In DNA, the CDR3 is TGCAGTGCTTTTATCACCGGGACTAGCGGGAATGAGCAGTTCTTC. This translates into CSAFITGTSGNEQFF.